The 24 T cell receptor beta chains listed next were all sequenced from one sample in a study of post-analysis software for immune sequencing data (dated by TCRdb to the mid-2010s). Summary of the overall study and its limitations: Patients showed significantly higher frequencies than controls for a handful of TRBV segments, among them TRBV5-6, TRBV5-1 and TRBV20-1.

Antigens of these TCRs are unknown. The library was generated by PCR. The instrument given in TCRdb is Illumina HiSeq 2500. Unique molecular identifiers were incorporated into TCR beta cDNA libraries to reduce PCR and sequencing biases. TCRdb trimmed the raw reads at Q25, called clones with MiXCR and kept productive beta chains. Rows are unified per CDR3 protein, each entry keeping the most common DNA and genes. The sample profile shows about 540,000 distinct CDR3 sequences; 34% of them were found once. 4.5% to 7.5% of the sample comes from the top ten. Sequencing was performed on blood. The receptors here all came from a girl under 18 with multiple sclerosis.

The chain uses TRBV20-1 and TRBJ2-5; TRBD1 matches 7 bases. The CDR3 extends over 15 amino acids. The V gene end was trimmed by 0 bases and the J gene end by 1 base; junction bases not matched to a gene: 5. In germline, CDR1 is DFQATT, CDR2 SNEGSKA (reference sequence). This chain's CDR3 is CSARDAAGGQETQYF. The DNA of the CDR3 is TGCAGTGCTAGAGATGCGGCAGGGGGCCAAGAGACCCAGTACTTC.

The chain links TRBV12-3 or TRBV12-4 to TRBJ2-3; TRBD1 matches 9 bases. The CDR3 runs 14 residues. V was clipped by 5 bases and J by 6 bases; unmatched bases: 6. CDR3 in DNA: TGTGCCAGCAGTACAACAGGGGGCCGTGATACGCAGTATTTT. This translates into CASSTTGGRDTQYF.

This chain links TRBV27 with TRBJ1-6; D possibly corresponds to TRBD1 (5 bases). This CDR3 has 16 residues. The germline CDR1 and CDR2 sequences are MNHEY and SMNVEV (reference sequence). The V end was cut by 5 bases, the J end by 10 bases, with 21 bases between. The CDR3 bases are TGTGCCAGCAGTGACAATCCGACAGTGTTGATGTCACCCCTCCACTTT. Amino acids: CASSDNPTVLMSPLHF.

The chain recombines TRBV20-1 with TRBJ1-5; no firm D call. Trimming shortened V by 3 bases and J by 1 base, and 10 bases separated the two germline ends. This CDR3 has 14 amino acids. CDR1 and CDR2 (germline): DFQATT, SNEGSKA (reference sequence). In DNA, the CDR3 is TGCAGTGCTAGCCGGGGTCTGAGCAATCAGCCCCAGCATTTT. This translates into CSASRGLSNQPQHF.

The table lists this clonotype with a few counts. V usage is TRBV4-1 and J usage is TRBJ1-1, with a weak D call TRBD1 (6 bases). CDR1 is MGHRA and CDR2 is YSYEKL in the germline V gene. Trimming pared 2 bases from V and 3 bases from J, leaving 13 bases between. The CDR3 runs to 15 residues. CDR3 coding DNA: TGCGCCAGCAGCCAACGGACAGTCACCGACACTGAAGCTTTCTTT. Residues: CASSQRTVTDTEAFF.

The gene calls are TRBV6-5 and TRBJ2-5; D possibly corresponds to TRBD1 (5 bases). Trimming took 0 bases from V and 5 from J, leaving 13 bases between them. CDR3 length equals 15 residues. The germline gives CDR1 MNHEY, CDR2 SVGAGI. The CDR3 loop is CASSYSLRGWETQYF. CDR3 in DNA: TGTGCCAGCAGTTACTCGTTAAGGGGATGGGAGACCCAGTACTTC.

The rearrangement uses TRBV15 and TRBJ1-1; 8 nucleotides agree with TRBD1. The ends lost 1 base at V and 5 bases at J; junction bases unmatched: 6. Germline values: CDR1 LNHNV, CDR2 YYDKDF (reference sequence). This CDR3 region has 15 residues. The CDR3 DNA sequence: TGTGCCACCAGCAGAGCCGACAGGGGTCGGACTGAAGCTTTCTTT. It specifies CATSRADRGRTEAFF.

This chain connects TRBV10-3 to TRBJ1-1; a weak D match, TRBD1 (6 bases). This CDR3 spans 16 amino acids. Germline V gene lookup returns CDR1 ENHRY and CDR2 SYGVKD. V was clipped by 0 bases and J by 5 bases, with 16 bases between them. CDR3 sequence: CAISESTPLGGTEAFF. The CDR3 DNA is TGTGCCATCAGTGAGTCGACCCCATTAGGGGGAACTGAAGCTTTCTTT.

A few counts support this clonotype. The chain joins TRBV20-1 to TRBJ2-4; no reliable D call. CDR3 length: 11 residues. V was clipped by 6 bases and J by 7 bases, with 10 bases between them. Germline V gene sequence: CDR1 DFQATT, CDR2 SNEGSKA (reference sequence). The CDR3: CSAPRLNIQYF. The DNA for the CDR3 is TGCAGTGCGCCCCGGTTGAACATTCAGTACTTC.

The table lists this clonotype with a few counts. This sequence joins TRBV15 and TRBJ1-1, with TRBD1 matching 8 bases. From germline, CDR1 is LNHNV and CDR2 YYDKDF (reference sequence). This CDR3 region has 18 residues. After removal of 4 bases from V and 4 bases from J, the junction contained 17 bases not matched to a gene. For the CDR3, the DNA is TGTGCCACCAGCAAGCAGGGGGCTGGCACGATTGTGGGCACTGAAGCTTTCTTT. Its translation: CATSKQGAGTIVGTEAFF.

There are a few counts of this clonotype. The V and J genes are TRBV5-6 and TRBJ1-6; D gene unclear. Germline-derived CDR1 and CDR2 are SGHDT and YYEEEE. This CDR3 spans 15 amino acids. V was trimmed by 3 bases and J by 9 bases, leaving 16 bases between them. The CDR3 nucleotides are TGTGCCAGCAGCTCGACCTTCGGTGGAGGTTCACCCCTCCACTTT. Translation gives CASSSTFGGGSPLHF.

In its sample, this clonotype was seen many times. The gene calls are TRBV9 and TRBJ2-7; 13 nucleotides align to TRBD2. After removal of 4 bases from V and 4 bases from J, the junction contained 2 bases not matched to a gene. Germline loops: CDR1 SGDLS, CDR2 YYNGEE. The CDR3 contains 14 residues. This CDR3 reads CASSPGLAGYEQYF. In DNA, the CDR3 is TGTGCCAGCAGCCCGGGACTAGCGGGGTACGAGCAGTACTTC.

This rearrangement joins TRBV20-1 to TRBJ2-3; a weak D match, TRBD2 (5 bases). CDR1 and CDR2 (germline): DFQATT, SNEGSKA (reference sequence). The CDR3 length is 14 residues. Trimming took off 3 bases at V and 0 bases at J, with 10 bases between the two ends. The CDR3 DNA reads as TGCAGTGCTAGGAAGCGGTCTAGCACAGATACGCAGTATTTT. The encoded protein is CSARKRSSTDTQYF.

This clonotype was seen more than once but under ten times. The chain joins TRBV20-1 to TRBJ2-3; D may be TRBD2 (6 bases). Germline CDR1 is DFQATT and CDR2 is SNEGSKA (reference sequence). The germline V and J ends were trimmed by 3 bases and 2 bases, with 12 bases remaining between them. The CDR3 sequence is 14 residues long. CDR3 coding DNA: TGCAGTGCTAGTAGAGCGGGTATCACAGATACGCAGTATTTT. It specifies CSASRAGITDTQYF.

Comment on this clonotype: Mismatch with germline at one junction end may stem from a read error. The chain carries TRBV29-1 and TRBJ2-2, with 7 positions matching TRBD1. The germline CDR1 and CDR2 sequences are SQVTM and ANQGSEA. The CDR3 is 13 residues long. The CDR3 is CSGVQGDTGERFF. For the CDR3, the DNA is TGCAGCGGAGTGCAGGGGGACACCGGGGAGCGGTTTTTT.

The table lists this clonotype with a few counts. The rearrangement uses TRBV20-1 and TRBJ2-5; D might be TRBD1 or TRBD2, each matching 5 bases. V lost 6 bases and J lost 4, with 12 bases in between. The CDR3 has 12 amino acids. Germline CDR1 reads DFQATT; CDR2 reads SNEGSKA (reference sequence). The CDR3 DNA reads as TGCAGTGCCCGGTGGGGGTCAGAGACCCAGTACTTC. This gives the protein CSARWGSETQYF.

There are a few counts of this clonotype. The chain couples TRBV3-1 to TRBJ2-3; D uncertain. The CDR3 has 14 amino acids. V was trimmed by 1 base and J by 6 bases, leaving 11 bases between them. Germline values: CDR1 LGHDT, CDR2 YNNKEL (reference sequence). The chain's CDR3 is CASSQARRSDTQYF. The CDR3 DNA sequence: TGTGCCAGCAGCCAAGCTCGTAGGTCGGATACGCAGTATTTT.

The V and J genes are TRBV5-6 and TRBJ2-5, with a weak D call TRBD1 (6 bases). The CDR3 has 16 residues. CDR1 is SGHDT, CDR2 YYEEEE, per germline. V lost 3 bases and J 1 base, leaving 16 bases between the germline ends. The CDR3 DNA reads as TGTGCCAGCAGCTCCATTACACGACAGGCCCAAGAGACCCAGTACTTC. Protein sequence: CASSSITRQAQETQYF.

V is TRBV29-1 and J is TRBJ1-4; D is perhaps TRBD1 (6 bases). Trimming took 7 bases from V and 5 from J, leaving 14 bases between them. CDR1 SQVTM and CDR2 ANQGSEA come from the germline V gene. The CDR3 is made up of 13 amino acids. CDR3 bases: TGCAGCGCTTCCCGGGACACAAATGAAAAACTGTTTTTT. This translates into CSASRDTNEKLFF.

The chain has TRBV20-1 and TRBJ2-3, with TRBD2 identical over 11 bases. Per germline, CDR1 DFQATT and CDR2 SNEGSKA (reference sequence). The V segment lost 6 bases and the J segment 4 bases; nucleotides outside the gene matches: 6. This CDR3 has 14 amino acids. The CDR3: CSARPSGGSDTQYF. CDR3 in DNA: TGCAGTGCCAGACCTAGCGGGGGGTCAGATACGCAGTATTTT.

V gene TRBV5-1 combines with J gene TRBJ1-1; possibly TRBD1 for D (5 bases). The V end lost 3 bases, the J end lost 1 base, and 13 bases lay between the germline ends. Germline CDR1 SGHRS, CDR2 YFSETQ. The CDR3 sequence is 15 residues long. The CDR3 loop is CASSSMGGANTEAFF. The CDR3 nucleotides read TGCGCCAGCAGCTCCATGGGGGGTGCGAACACTGAAGCTTTCTTT.

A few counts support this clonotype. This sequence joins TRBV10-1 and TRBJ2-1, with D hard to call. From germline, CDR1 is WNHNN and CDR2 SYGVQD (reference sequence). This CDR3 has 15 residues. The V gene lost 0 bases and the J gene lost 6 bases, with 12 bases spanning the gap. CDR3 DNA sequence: TGCGCCAGCAGTGAGTCAGTAGGGATGGTCAATGAGCAGTTCTTC. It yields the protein CASSESVGMVNEQFF.

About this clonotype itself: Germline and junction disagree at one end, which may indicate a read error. The CDR3 DNA reads TGCGCCAGCAGCTTAACAGGGGGCGTTAACCAAGAGACCAAGTACTTC. Translation: CASSLTGGVNQETKYF. This chain connects TRBV5-1 to TRBJ2-5; the match to TRBD1 covers 9 bases. The CDR3 contains 16 residues. The germline CDR1 and CDR2 sequences are SGHRS and YFSETQ.

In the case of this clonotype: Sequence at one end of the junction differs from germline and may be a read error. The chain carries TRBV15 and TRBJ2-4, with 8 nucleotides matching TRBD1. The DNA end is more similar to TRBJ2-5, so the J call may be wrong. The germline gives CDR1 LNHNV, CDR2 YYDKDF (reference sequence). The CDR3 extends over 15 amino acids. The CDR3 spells CATGRGQVGEETQYF. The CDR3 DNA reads TGTGCCACCGGCAGGGGACAGGTTGGAGAAGAGACCCAGTACTTC.